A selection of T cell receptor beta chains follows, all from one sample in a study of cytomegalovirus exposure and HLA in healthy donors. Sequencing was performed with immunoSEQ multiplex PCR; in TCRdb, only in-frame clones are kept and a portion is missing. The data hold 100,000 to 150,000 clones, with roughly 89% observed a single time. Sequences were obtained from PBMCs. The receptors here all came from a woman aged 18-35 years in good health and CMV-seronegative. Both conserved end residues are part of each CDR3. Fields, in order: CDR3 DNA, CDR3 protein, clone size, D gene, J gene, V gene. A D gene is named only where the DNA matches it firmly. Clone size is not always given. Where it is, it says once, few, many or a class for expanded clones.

CDR3 DNA: TGCGCCAGCAGCTTTACTAGCGGGGGGGTCACAGATACGCAGTATTTT; CDR3 protein: CASSFTSGGVTDTQYF; clone size: -; D gene: TRBD2; J gene: TRBJ2-3; V gene: TRBV5-1
CDR3 DNA: TGTGCCAGCACTCCCAGGGGGGCGGTCCCTGAAGCTTTCTTT; CDR3 protein: CASTPRGAVPEAFF; clone size: -; D gene: TRBD1; J gene: TRBJ1-1; V gene: TRBV6-5
CDR3 DNA: TGTGCCAGCAGCTTAGCACGACTGTCGGAGCAGTTCTTC; CDR3 protein: CASSLARLSEQFF; clone size: -; D gene: -; J gene: TRBJ2-1; V gene: TRBV7-2
CDR3 DNA: TGTGCCAGCAGCTGGACAGGGGAAGAGACCCAGTACTTC; CDR3 protein: CASSWTGEETQYF; clone size: -; D gene: TRBD1; J gene: TRBJ2-5; V gene: TRBV6-5
CDR3 DNA: TGTGCCAGCAGCTCCGGGACAGCTAACAATGAGCAGTTCTTC; CDR3 protein: CASSSGTANNEQFF; clone size: -; D gene: TRBD1; J gene: TRBJ2-1; V gene: TRBV6-6
CDR3 DNA: TGTGCCAGCGCGGGACAGCTAAATGAAAAACTGTTTTTT; CDR3 protein: CASAGQLNEKLFF; clone size: -; D gene: TRBD1; J gene: TRBJ1-4; V gene: TRBV2
CDR3 DNA: TGCGCCAGCAGCCAAGAGGAGGGGACCAACTATGGCTACACCTTC; CDR3 protein: CASSQEEGTNYGYTF; clone size: -; D gene: -; J gene: TRBJ1-2; V gene: TRBV4-1
CDR3 DNA: TGTGCCAGTAGTAGAACAGGGGAGAGGAATGAAAAACTGTTTTTT; CDR3 protein: CASSRTGERNEKLFF; clone size: -; D gene: TRBD1; J gene: TRBJ1-4; V gene: TRBV19
CDR3 DNA: TGTGCCAGCAGGTATCAAGAGACCCAGTACTTC; CDR3 protein: CASRYQETQYF; clone size: -; D gene: -; J gene: TRBJ2-5; V gene: TRBV2
CDR3 DNA: TGTGCCAGCAGTTACTCTTCAGGCTCTGGAAACACCATATATTTT; CDR3 protein: CASSYSSGSGNTIYF; clone size: -; D gene: -; J gene: TRBJ1-3; V gene: TRBV6-5
CDR3 DNA: TGTGCCAGCAGCTTGGTTAGTAACCCCCCAGAGACCCAGTACTTC; CDR3 protein: CASSLVSNPPETQYF; clone size: -; D gene: -; J gene: TRBJ2-5; V gene: TRBV5-4
CDR3 DNA: TGCGCCAGCAGCTCGAACCCCCCACAGGGGGCGCCGGGGGAAGACACCATATATTTT; CDR3 protein: CASSSNPPQGAPGEDTIYF; clone size: -; D gene: TRBD1; J gene: TRBJ1-3; V gene: TRBV5-1
CDR3 DNA: TGCGCCAGCAGCTTGGTCGCGGGGGGGACCACAGATACGCAGTATTTT; CDR3 protein: CASSLVAGGTTDTQYF; clone size: -; D gene: TRBD2; J gene: TRBJ2-3; V gene: TRBV5-1
CDR3 DNA: TGCGCCAGCAGCCAAGGAGCGGGGGGGTCAGATACGCAGTATTTT; CDR3 protein: CASSQGAGGSDTQYF; clone size: -; D gene: TRBD2; J gene: TRBJ2-3; V gene: TRBV4-1
CDR3 DNA: TGCGCCAGCAGCCAAGTGTTAGCGGGAGAGCAGTACTTC; CDR3 protein: CASSQVLAGEQYF; clone size: -; D gene: TRBD2; J gene: TRBJ2-7; V gene: TRBV4-1
CDR3 DNA: TGTGCCAGCAGCTTAATTGGGGGAGGCGAGCAGTACTTC; CDR3 protein: CASSLIGGGEQYF; clone size: -; D gene: -; J gene: TRBJ2-7; V gene: TRBV7-9
CDR3 DNA: TGTGCCAGCAGCCCGGACAGCATGGAAGCTTTCTTT; CDR3 protein: CASSPDSMEAFF; clone size: -; D gene: -; J gene: TRBJ1-1; V gene: TRBV7-9
CDR3 DNA: TGTGCCAGCAGCTCCGGATTGGAGAGGACTGAAGCTTTCTTT; CDR3 protein: CASSSGLERTEAFF; clone size: -; D gene: -; J gene: TRBJ1-1; V gene: TRBV11-2
CDR3 DNA: TGCGCCAGCAGCCGAGGGTTAGTTGGGCACCAAGAGACCCAGTACTTC; CDR3 protein: CASSRGLVGHQETQYF; clone size: -; D gene: -; J gene: TRBJ2-5; V gene: TRBV5-1
CDR3 DNA: TGTGCCAGCAGCCCGCCGGGTACAGATACGCAGTATTTT; CDR3 protein: CASSPPGTDTQYF; clone size: once; D gene: -; J gene: TRBJ2-3; V gene: TRBV7-8
CDR3 DNA: TGTGCCAGTAGTAACAACAGGGGTGATTCACCCCTCCACTTT; CDR3 protein: CASSNNRGDSPLHF; clone size: once; D gene: TRBD1; J gene: TRBJ1-6; V gene: TRBV19
CDR3 DNA: TGTGCCAGCGAACAGGGATGGGCCACAGATACGCAGTATTTT; CDR3 protein: CASEQGWATDTQYF; clone size: -; D gene: -; J gene: TRBJ2-3; V gene: TRBV6-1
CDR3 DNA: TGTGCCAGCAGTGAAGGTCTTGGCTACACCTTC; CDR3 protein: CASSEGLGYTF; clone size: -; D gene: -; J gene: TRBJ1-2; V gene: TRBV6-1
CDR3 DNA: TGCGCCAGCATCGGGGGTCCGGTAGGACAGGGGCCTAAACCTCCCCCACCTTCCTACGAGCAGTACTTC; CDR3 protein: CASIGGPVGQGPKPPPPSYEQYF; clone size: -; D gene: TRBD1; J gene: TRBJ2-7; V gene: TRBV23-1
CDR3 DNA: TGTGCCAGCAGCAAGACAGGGGAGCAGTTCTTC; CDR3 protein: CASSKTGEQFF; clone size: once; D gene: TRBD1; J gene: TRBJ2-1; V gene: TRBV7-9
CDR3 DNA: TGCGCCAGCAGCGTATCACAGGAGATCTACGAGCAGTACTTC; CDR3 protein: CASSVSQEIYEQYF; clone size: -; D gene: -; J gene: TRBJ2-7; V gene: TRBV5-1
CDR3 DNA: TGCAGCGTTGTACCGAGGGTGGATCCTGGCTTTGGCTACACCTTC; CDR3 protein: CSVVPRVDPGFGYTF; clone size: -; D gene: -; J gene: TRBJ1-2; V gene: TRBV29-1
CDR3 DNA: TGCGCCAGCAGTCAGACCCCGGGAGGGAGCTCCTACAATGAGCAGTTCTTC; CDR3 protein: CASSQTPGGSSYNEQFF; clone size: -; D gene: TRBD2; J gene: TRBJ2-1; V gene: TRBV23-1
CDR3 DNA: TGCGCCAGCAGGGTCCAGGTGGATCGGGGTGAAGCTTTCTTT; CDR3 protein: CASRVQVDRGEAFF; clone size: -; D gene: -; J gene: TRBJ1-1; V gene: TRBV5-1
CDR3 DNA: TGTGCCAGCAGCTTAGGGGTAGGGGATTTCGACGAGCAGTACTTC; CDR3 protein: CASSLGVGDFDEQYF; clone size: -; D gene: -; J gene: TRBJ2-7; V gene: TRBV7-8
CDR3 DNA: TGTGCCAGCAGCGTTCGACTAGCCGGTTCCCACGAGCAGTACTTC; CDR3 protein: CASSVRLAGSHEQYF; clone size: -; D gene: TRBD2; J gene: TRBJ2-7; V gene: TRBV5-4
CDR3 DNA: TGTGCCAGCAGTTCCCCGGGACAGGGGAGTTCACCCCTCCACTTT; CDR3 protein: CASSSPGQGSSPLHF; clone size: few; D gene: TRBD1; J gene: TRBJ1-6; V gene: TRBV6-1
CDR3 DNA: TGTGCCAGCAGCTTAGAACGGGGATGGCAGCCCCAGCATTTT; CDR3 protein: CASSLERGWQPQHF; clone size: few; D gene: -; J gene: TRBJ1-5; V gene: TRBV7-8
CDR3 DNA: TGCGCCAGCAGCTACTCCGGGACTAGAGAGGCGACCCAGTACTTC; CDR3 protein: CASSYSGTREATQYF; clone size: -; D gene: TRBD2; J gene: TRBJ2-5; V gene: TRBV5-1
CDR3 DNA: TGCGCCAGCAGCTCCCAGGGGCGGTTGAACACTGAAGCTTTCTTT; CDR3 protein: CASSSQGRLNTEAFF; clone size: -; D gene: -; J gene: TRBJ1-1; V gene: TRBV5-1
CDR3 DNA: TGTGCCAGCAGTCACTATAGCTACGAGCAGTACTTC; CDR3 protein: CASSHYSYEQYF; clone size: -; D gene: -; J gene: TRBJ2-7; V gene: TRBV6-5
CDR3 DNA: TGTGCCAGCAGCTCGGGAGTCTCTAGGTCAGATACGCAGTATTTT; CDR3 protein: CASSSGVSRSDTQYF; clone size: once; D gene: -; J gene: TRBJ2-3; V gene: TRBV11-2
CDR3 DNA: TGTGCCAGTAGTAATACAGGGCGGACTGGCTACACCTTC; CDR3 protein: CASSNTGRTGYTF; clone size: -; D gene: -; J gene: TRBJ1-2; V gene: TRBV19
CDR3 DNA: TGTGCCACCAGCCCCCAGGGCCAGGGATTGGGGGGCTACACCTTC; CDR3 protein: CATSPQGQGLGGYTF; clone size: -; D gene: -; J gene: TRBJ1-2; V gene: TRBV15
CDR3 DNA: TGTGCCAGCAGCGCCCTTTGGACGGGGGGGGGCGCAGATACGCAGTATTTT; CDR3 protein: CASSALWTGGGADTQYF; clone size: -; D gene: TRBD2; J gene: TRBJ2-3; V gene: TRBV9
CDR3 DNA: TGTGCCAGCAGCCTCAACCCAGGAGGAAACACCATATATTTT; CDR3 protein: CASSLNPGGNTIYF; clone size: -; D gene: -; J gene: TRBJ1-3; V gene: TRBV7-3
CDR3 DNA: TGCGCCAGCAGCTTGGTGGACAGGGGGCGAGGTGGGACCTACGAGCAGTACTTC; CDR3 protein: CASSLVDRGRGGTYEQYF; clone size: once; D gene: TRBD1; J gene: TRBJ2-7; V gene: TRBV5-1
CDR3 DNA: TGTGCCAGCAGGAGACAGGGGTTGGGTGACACTGAAGCTTTCTTT; CDR3 protein: CASRRQGLGDTEAFF; clone size: -; D gene: TRBD1; J gene: TRBJ1-1; V gene: TRBV6-6
CDR3 DNA: TGTGCCGGGACAGGATCCTCTCCCCGTGAGCAGTTCTTC; CDR3 protein: CAGTGSSPREQFF; clone size: -; D gene: TRBD1; J gene: TRBJ2-1; V gene: TRBV7-9
CDR3 DNA: TGTGCCAGCAGCCAGGCAGCTATGAACACTGAAGCTTTCTTT; CDR3 protein: CASSQAAMNTEAFF; clone size: -; D gene: -; J gene: TRBJ1-1; V gene: TRBV5-4
CDR3 DNA: TGTGCCAGCTCACCACCGACAGTTAACACTGAAGCTTTCTTT; CDR3 protein: CASSPPTVNTEAFF; clone size: -; D gene: -; J gene: TRBJ1-1; V gene: TRBV18
CDR3 DNA: TGTGCCAGCAGTGTCGTGGGCAGCGGATCACCCCTCCACTTT; CDR3 protein: CASSVVGSGSPLHF; clone size: -; D gene: -; J gene: TRBJ1-6; V gene: TRBV25-1
CDR3 DNA: TGCGCCAGCAGCCTCCGACAGGGAGTTAATTCACCCCTCCACTTT; CDR3 protein: CASSLRQGVNSPLHF; clone size: -; D gene: TRBD1; J gene: TRBJ1-6; V gene: TRBV5-1
CDR3 DNA: TGCGCCAGCAGCCAAACGGGGGGGTTAAATGAGCAGTTCTTC; CDR3 protein: CASSQTGGLNEQFF; clone size: -; D gene: TRBD2; J gene: TRBJ2-1; V gene: TRBV5-1
CDR3 DNA: TGTGCCAGCAGCGGACAGGACAGCCAAGAGACCCAGTACTTC; CDR3 protein: CASSGQDSQETQYF; clone size: -; D gene: -; J gene: TRBJ2-5; V gene: TRBV9